This record concerns one TCR beta chain sequence. Its antigen remains unknown. Recipients boosted at about 4 weeks or about 12 weeks are pooled. This entry is derived from a study of T cell responses to AZD1222 COVID-19 vaccine. Notes on the study in general: Spike-specific TCR breadth and depth grew following two AZD1222 doses. Donors were mostly white British, more females; clonal diversity possibly underestimated.

Germline-derived CDR1 and CDR2 are MNHNY and SVGAGI (reference sequence). The CDR3 runs to 15 residues. Trimming took 6 bases from V and 0 from J, leaving 12 bases between them. The protocol was immunoSEQ multiplex PCR, while the TCRdb copy is restricted to in-frame clones and leaves out a portion. The sample shows more than 120,000 clones, roughly 90% of them seen only once. The material sequenced was peripheral blood, taken 28 days after the second AZD1222 dose. The TCR comes from an adult who received the AZD1222 COVID-19 vaccine. The J gene is TRBJ1-5, the V gene TRBV6-6, with D maybe TRBD1 (5 bases). CDR3 protein: CASSPQGTSNQPQHF. The CDR3 DNA sequence: TGTGCCAGCAGCCCGCAGGGAACTAGCAATCAGCCCCAGCATTTT.